The 14 T cell receptor beta chains below were found in one sample sequenced in a study of blood T cell repertoires in COVID-19 (dated by TCRdb to 2020 to 2021). Libraries were prepared through the immunoSEQ multiplex PCR assay. Not all clones reach the TCRdb copy of this immuneACCESS table, which keeps in-frame sequences only. Checked studies attribute under half of the gap to unresolved V genes and leave the rest unexplained. The sample table holds about 390,000 clones, of which about 83% were seen once. The ten largest clonotypes hold roughly a tenth of the sample. Sequenced input: PBMCs or T cells enriched from blood (not recorded which). Receptor source: a woman between 50 and 59 years old who had recovered from COVID-19.

This clone was seen once. V usage is TRBV28 and J usage is TRBJ1-2, with D hard to call. Germline V CDR1 and CDR2: MDHEN, SYDVKM. The CDR3 covers 17 residues. The germline V and J ends were trimmed by 2 bases and 8 bases, with 24 bases remaining between them. The CDR3 sequence: CASSLRGSGSVNQGYTF. CDR3 DNA: TGTGCCAGCAGTTTACGGGGTTCGGGTTCGGTCAATCAGGGCTACACCTTC.

The rearrangement joins TRBV24-1 to TRBJ1-2; D is unclear. Trimming cost V 3 bases and J 4 bases, with 5 bases left between them. CDR1 KGHDR and CDR2 SFDVKD come from the germline V gene. This CDR3 region has 12 residues. DNA for the CDR3: TGTGCCACCAGTGATACCAGCTATGGCTACACCTTC. It specifies CATSDTSYGYTF.

This chain joins TRBV7-9 and TRBJ1-5; a possible D gene is TRBD1 (5 bases). V was shortened by 4 bases and J by 1 base, with 8 bases between the two germline ends. CDR1 is SEHNR and CDR2 is FQNEAQ in the germline V gene (reference sequence). This CDR3 is built from 14 residues. This chain's CDR3 is CASSSKGSNQPQHF. CDR3 DNA sequence: TGTGCCAGCAGCTCTAAGGGGAGCAATCAGCCCCAGCATTTT.

The chain employs TRBV19 and TRBJ2-5; the D gene is possibly TRBD2 (5 bases). The germline gives CDR1 LNHDA, CDR2 SQIVND (reference sequence). Trimming removed 5 bases at V and 5 bases at J, with 15 bases between. The CDR3 is made up of 14 amino acids. This CDR3 reads CASSPTRREETQYF. The CDR3 DNA reads TGTGCCAGTAGTCCAACGAGAAGGGAGGAGACCCAGTACTTC.

The V and J genes are TRBV7-8 and TRBJ1-2; D is perhaps TRBD1 (5 bases). V was pared by 5 bases and J by 5 bases, with 27 bases between. Per germline, CDR1 SGHVS and CDR2 FQNEAQ. CDR3 length equals 18 residues. CDR3 amino acids: CASSPLRTGLSPRYGYTF. CDR3 in DNA: TGTGCCAGCAGCCCGTTGAGAACAGGCCTTTCCCCACGATATGGCTACACCTTC.

The V call is TRBV4-3, the J call TRBJ2-2; 7 bases line up with TRBD2. Trimming removed 5 bases from V and 1 base from J; junction bases left unmatched: 7. Germline CDR1 is LGHNA and CDR2 is YSLEER. The CDR3 consists of 16 residues. The CDR3 DNA is TGCGCCAGCAGCGGCCAGACGGGGGGGAACACCGGGGAGCTGTTTTTT. Its protein is CASSGQTGGNTGELFF.

This clone was detected only once. V is TRBV7-2 and J is TRBJ1-2, with D possibly matching TRBD1 (6 bases). V gave up 1 base and J gave up 12 bases, with 15 bases separating them. The length of the CDR3 is 13 residues. The germline gives CDR1 SGHTA, CDR2 FQGNSA. CDR3 loop: CASSLVTDSLNTF. The CDR3 nucleotides read TGTGCCAGCAGCTTAGTTACGGACAGTTTGAACACCTTC.

The rearrangement joins TRBV6-1 to TRBJ1-3, with D possibly matching TRBD1 (5 bases). Germline V gene lookup returns CDR1 MNHNS and CDR2 SASEGT. CDR3 length equals 14 residues. V lost 3 bases to trimming and J lost 4 bases, with 10 bases between them. The CDR3 region has the DNA TGTGCCAGCAGTGAGGCGACAGCGGGAAACACCATATATTTT. This encodes CASSEATAGNTIYF.

The gene calls are TRBV7-2 and TRBJ1-2, with 7 bases fitting TRBD1. The CDR3 runs to 16 residues. The germline V gene encodes CDR1 SGHTA and CDR2 FQGNSA. The ends lost 6 bases at V and 4 bases at J; junction bases unmatched: 14. CDR3 loop: CASRPTLSGTAYGYTF. The CDR3 nucleotides read TGTGCCAGCAGGCCCACCCTATCCGGGACAGCCTATGGCTACACCTTC.

This chain connects TRBV7-2 to TRBJ1-2; 9 nucleotides align to TRBD1. Germline values: CDR1 SGHTA, CDR2 FQGNSA. Trimming removed 3 bases from V and 4 bases from J; junction bases left unmatched: 9. The CDR3 sequence is 16 residues long. In DNA, the CDR3 is TGTGCCAGCAGCTTGATCCGGGACAGGGAAACCTATGGCTACACCTTC. It codes for CASSLIRDRETYGYTF.

The genes are TRBV7-9 and TRBJ1-1; D is unresolved. V was cut by 2 bases and J by 0 bases, with 4 bases left in between. CDR3 length equals 13 residues. The germline V gene encodes CDR1 SEHNR and CDR2 FQNEAQ (reference sequence). This chain's CDR3 is CASSLTVNTEAFF. The CDR3 bases are TGTGCCAGCAGCTTAACGGTGAACACTGAAGCTTTCTTT. Variable domain in full (rest from reference TRBV7-9 and TRBJ1-1): DTGVSQNPRHKITKRGQNVTFRCDPISEHNRLYWYRQTLGQGPEFLTYFQNEAQLEKSRLLSDRFSAERPKGSFSTLEIQRTEQGDSAMYLCASSLTVNTEAFFGQGTRLTVV.

There are a few counts of this clone. This chain uses TRBV3-1 (or the pseudogene TRBV3-2) with TRBJ2-3, with 8 bases fitting TRBD1. V lost 0 bases and J lost 2; bases outside the gene matches: 7. CDR1 and CDR2 (germline): LGHDT, YNNKEL (reference sequence). The CDR3 sequence is 17 residues long. This CDR3 is CASSQDLQGAHTDTQYF. CDR3 in DNA: TGTGCCAGCAGCCAAGATCTGCAGGGGGCCCACACAGATACGCAGTATTTT.

This chain links TRBV11-2 with TRBJ2-3; TRBD2 agrees at 9 bases. The germline V gene encodes CDR1 SGHAT and CDR2 FQNNGV. The CDR3 extends over 14 amino acids. Unmatched junction bases numbered 6, after V lost 5 bases and J lost 6 bases. The CDR3 spells CASSPSGGIDTQYF. CDR3 nucleotides: TGTGCCAGCAGCCCAAGCGGGGGGATCGATACGCAGTATTTT.

The genes are TRBV27 and TRBJ2-1, with D perhaps TRBD1 (5 bases). V lost 5 bases to trimming and J lost 4 bases, with 12 bases between them. The CDR3 runs to 14 residues. The germline CDR1 and CDR2 sequences are MNHEY and SMNVEV (reference sequence). In DNA, the CDR3 is TGTGCCAGCAGTCACCGCGACAGATACAATGAGCAGTTCTTC. It encodes CASSHRDRYNEQFF.